The T cell receptor (beta chain) described here comes from a study of blood T cell repertoires in COVID-19. Using immunoSEQ multiplex PCR, the repertoire was profiled, and TCRdb retains in-frame clones only, with some absent. This sample has about 270,000 clones; 83% occur once, and the top ten carry roughly 9.4%. V gave up 5 bases and J gave up 4 bases, with 17 bases separating them. Germline CDR1 and CDR2: SGHVS and FNYEAQ. The CDR3 length is 15 residues. The chain links TRBV7-6 to TRBJ1-1, with D possibly TRBD1 on 6 matching bases. The specimen was peripheral blood. This receptor was obtained from a woman between 50 and 59 years old who had recovered from COVID-19. The CDR3 region is CASSARQEGGTEAFF. In nucleotides, the CDR3 is TGTGCCAGCAGCGCACGACAGGAAGGTGGCACTGAAGCTTTCTTT. The full variable domain, completed using reference TRBV7-6 and TRBJ1-1, is GAGVSQSPRYKVTKRGQDVALRCDPISGHVSLYWYRQALGQGPEFLTYFNYEAQQDKSGLPNDRFSAERPEGSISTLTIQRTEQRDSAMYRCASSARQEGGTEAFFGQGTRLTVV.